The TCR beta chain described here comes from a study of blood T cells in healthy people across ages. Primed by a sample-barcoded 5' primer and a J-beta primer mix, a second PCR proceeded for 7 to 11 cycles. TCRdb passed the 5' RACE reads through MiXCR, listing each CDR3 protein once. The repertoire holds some 1.5 million distinct CDR3 sequences, less than 45% seen once, with roughly 3.7% in the top ten. The CDR3 extends over 12 amino acids. The V gene's germline CDR1 is SQVTM and CDR2 ANQGSEA. V shed 5 bases and J shed 4 bases, with 11 bases lying between them. The sequenced sample consisted of blood. The V gene is TRBV29-1, the J gene TRBJ1-2; D is uncertain. The TCR comes from a woman between 18 and 29 years old in good health. The CDR3 region is CSVCTVRYGYTF. The CDR3 DNA reads as TGCAGCGTTTGTACAGTTCGCTATGGCTACACCTTC.